Listed below are T cell receptor beta chains from one sample, sequenced in a study of cytotoxic CD8 clonotypes in ibrutinib-treated CLL. Using immunoSEQ multiplex PCR, the repertoire was profiled, and TCRdb retains in-frame clones only, with some absent. This table holds approximately 40,000 clones, roughly 70% found once. The input for sequencing was PBMCs, taken at disease progression, from a patient treated with ibrutinib. The receptor set was obtained from a human donor with chronic lymphocytic leukemia. The CDR3 runs from the conserved cysteine through the conserved F or W. The D gene is left open where the match is weak. Clone sizes are given selectively: once, few, many, or a class where the clone is expanded.

TRBD2	TRBV4-1	TRBJ2-3	NA	CASSQDRSEGLAGRTQYF	TGCGCCAGCAGCCAAGATAGGTCTGAGGGACTAGCGGGTCGTACGCAGTATTTT
TRBD2	TRBV9	TRBJ2-7	NA	CASASRGAYEQYF	TGTGCCAGCGCGAGCCGGGGGGCCTACGAGCAGTACTTC
TRBD2	TRBV5-1	TRBJ2-7	NA	CASSLVASGLERYEQYF	TGCGCCAGCAGCTTGGTGGCTAGCGGGTTGGAACGCTACGAGCAGTACTTC
NA	TRBV5-1	TRBJ1-3	few	CASSLGHSGNTIYF	TGCGCCAGCAGCTTGGGACACTCTGGAAACACCATATATTTT
NA	TRBV27	TRBJ2-3	NA	CASHGADTQYF	TGTGCCAGCCACGGGGCAGATACGCAGTATTTT
NA	TRBV7-9	TRBJ2-1	few	CASSFRELGRNEQFF	TGTGCCAGCAGCTTTAGAGAGCTGGGGAGGAATGAGCAGTTCTTC
NA	TRBV29-1	TRBJ2-7	NA	CSVVAISYEQYF	TGCAGCGTTGTAGCCATTTCCTACGAGCAGTACTTC
NA	TRBV7-8	TRBJ2-4	once	CASSPSRNIQYF	TGTGCCAGCAGCCCCTCTAGAAACATTCAGTACTTC
TRBD2	TRBV2	TRBJ2-5	NA	CASSEASGGAGETQYF	TGTGCCAGCAGTGAGGCTAGCGGGGGGGCCGGGGAGACCCAGTACTTC
NA	TRBV18	TRBJ2-7	NA	CASSPSFFRTLGGEEQYF	TGTGCCAGCTCACCAAGTTTTTTCCGGACCCTTGGCGGAGAAGAGCAGTACTTC
NA	TRBV7-9	TRBJ1-5	few	CASSLQGDQPQHF	TGTGCCAGCAGCTTACAGGGAGATCAGCCCCAGCATTTT
NA	TRBV14	TRBJ1-4	few	CASSQVAGPANEKLFF	TGTGCCAGCAGCCAAGTCGCTGGGCCGGCTAATGAAAAACTGTTTTTT
NA	TRBV11-2	TRBJ2-5	few	CASRFQETQYF	TGTGCCAGCCGGTTCCAAGAGACCCAGTACTTC
TRBD1	TRBV28	TRBJ2-7	few	CASSSGTGVNEQYF	TGTGCCAGCAGCTCCGGGACAGGGGTGAACGAGCAGTACTTC
NA	TRBV10-2	TRBJ1-3	NA	CASMRVAGNTIYF	TGCGCCAGCATGCGGGTTGCGGGAAACACCATATATTTT
TRBD1	TRBV10-3	TRBJ2-2	NA	CAISGGQGGVSAGELFF	TGTGCCATCAGTGGGGGACAGGGCGGTGTGAGTGCCGGGGAGCTGTTTTTT
NA	TRBV7-9	TRBJ1-1	NA	CASSLVPNTEAFF	TGTGCCAGCAGCTTAGTGCCGAACACTGAAGCTTTCTTT
NA	TRBV27	TRBJ2-3	NA	CASRVTGTSTDTQYF	TGTGCCAGCAGGGTAACAGGCACTAGCACAGATACGCAGTATTTT
NA	TRBV7-8	TRBJ1-5	NA	CASSLLEGRSNQPQHF	TGTGCCAGCAGCTTACTTGAGGGGCGAAGCAATCAGCCCCAGCATTTT
NA	TRBV19	TRBJ1-2	NA	CASRPGYTNYGYTF	TGTGCCAGTAGGCCAGGATATACTAACTATGGCTACACCTTC
TRBD1	TRBV18	TRBJ1-1	NA	CASSPRTGSNTEAFF	TGTGCCAGCTCACCCCGGACAGGCTCGAACACTGAAGCTTTCTTT
NA	TRBV4-1	TRBJ1-4	few	CASSQGDNEKLFF	TGCGCCAGCAGCCAAGGGGATAATGAAAAACTGTTTTTT
TRBD1	TRBV25-1	TRBJ2-3	NA	CASLIPGQGADTQYF	TGTGCCAGCCTGATCCCGGGACAGGGGGCAGATACGCAGTATTTT
NA	TRBV6-5	TRBJ2-1	NA	CASSPLLSWNEQFF	TGTGCCAGCAGCCCTCTTCTGAGCTGGAATGAGCAGTTCTTC
TRBD2	TRBV2	TRBJ2-1	NA	CAIQFGASGSNEQFF	TGTGCCATCCAATTTGGGGCTAGCGGGAGCAATGAGCAGTTCTTC
NA	TRBV5-6	TRBJ1-5	few	CASSQNNQPQHF	TGTGCCAGCAGCCAAAACAATCAGCCCCAGCATTTT
NA	TRBV6-1	TRBJ2-3	medium-sized	CASSEASGAADTQYF	TGTGCCAGCAGTGAAGCCTCAGGGGCCGCAGATACGCAGTATTTT
TRBD1	TRBV6-1	TRBJ1-5	medium-sized	CASSEEGQAYQPQHF	TGTGCCAGCAGCGAAGAGGGACAGGCCTATCAGCCCCAGCATTTT
TRBD1	TRBV4-1	TRBJ2-4	NA	CASSPTKRPGTGNIQYF	TGCGCCAGCAGCCCCACAAAGCGTCCCGGGACAGGGAACATTCAGTACTTC
TRBD1	TRBV5-8	TRBJ2-7	NA	CASSLGPDRAYRYEQYF	TGTGCCAGCAGCTTAGGCCCGGACAGGGCTTACCGATACGAGCAGTACTTC
NA	TRBV18	TRBJ2-5	NA	CASSPPGLSQETQYF	TGTGCCAGCTCACCACCGGGACTTTCGCAAGAGACCCAGTACTTC
TRBD1	TRBV5-1	TRBJ2-4	NA	CASSYTRGAKNIQYF	TGCGCCAGCAGCTACACCAGGGGGGCCAAAAACATTCAGTACTTC
TRBD1	TRBV28	TRBJ2-7	NA	CASSPRQGPHEQYF	TGTGCCAGCAGTCCGAGACAGGGCCCCCACGAGCAGTACTTC
NA	TRBV5-4	TRBJ2-7	few	CASSVVVGAREQYF	TGTGCCAGCAGCGTGGTGGTAGGGGCCCGTGAGCAGTACTTC
TRBD2	TRBV5-1	TRBJ2-1	NA	CASSLDGTTNEQFF	TGCGCCAGCAGCTTGGATGGGACTACAAATGAGCAGTTCTTC
NA	TRBV18	TRBJ2-7	NA	CASSPAGPYEQYF	TGTGCCAGCTCACCGGCAGGACCCTACGAGCAGTACTTC
NA	TRBV27	TRBJ2-3	NA	CASSVIYRDTQYF	TGTGCCAGCAGTGTAATCTACAGGGATACGCAGTATTTT
TRBD1	TRBV5-1	TRBJ2-1	NA	CASSVSGTGAPEQFF	TGCGCCAGCAGCGTCTCCGGGACAGGGGCCCCTGAGCAGTTCTTC
NA	TRBV7-2	TRBJ1-2	once	CASSRPPANRMLDGYTF	TGTGCCAGCAGCCGACCCCCGGCCAACAGGATGTTGGATGGCTACACCTTC
NA	TRBV5-6	TRBJ2-1	few	CASSDLARLDNEQFF	TGTGCCAGCAGTGACCTAGCGAGGCTTGACAATGAGCAGTTCTTC
NA	TRBV4-2	TRBJ2-5	NA	CASSQGNGLERETQYF	TGTGCCAGCAGCCAAGGGAACGGACTGGAAAGGGAGACCCAGTACTTC
NA	TRBV28	TRBJ2-1	NA	CASSFPRVEAYNEQFF	TGTGCCAGCAGTTTTCCGAGGGTTGAGGCCTACAATGAGCAGTTCTTC
NA	TRBV19	TRBJ2-3	NA	CASSTQWADTQYF	TGTGCCAGTAGTACCCAGTGGGCAGATACGCAGTATTTT